Below are 14 T cell receptor beta chains sequenced from a single sample in a study of cytomegalovirus exposure and HLA in healthy donors. The PCR had 60 Vbeta and 13 Jbeta primers. Some clones are missing from TCRdb's copy, which holds only in-frame ones; the method was immunoSEQ multiplex PCR. Reported are about 72,000 clones; the ten largest clones contain roughly an eighth. Sequencing was done on a sample of PBMCs. The source is a middle-aged man in good health and CMV-seropositive.

The CDR3 region is CASRYNWRTEAFF. Written as DNA, the CDR3 is TGTGCCAGCAGATACAATTGGAGGACTGAAGCTTTCTTT. The genes are TRBV6-5 and TRBJ1-1; no clear D. Looked up from germline, CDR1 is MNHEY and CDR2 is SVGAGI. The V gene lost 6 bases and the J gene lost 5 bases, with 13 bases spanning the gap. The CDR3 consists of 13 residues.

V gene TRBV14 combines with J gene TRBJ1-2, with a weak D call TRBD1 (6 bases). The germline CDR1 and CDR2 sequences are SGHDN and FVKESK. Trimming left V 5 bases short and J 2 bases short, with 9 bases between. This CDR3 is built from 13 residues. CDR3 in DNA: TGTGCCAGCAGCTACGACAGGAACTATGGCTACACCTTC. This codes for CASSYDRNYGYTF.

The V gene is TRBV6-5, the J gene TRBJ1-1; the D gene is possibly TRBD1 (6 bases). This CDR3 contains 13 residues. V shed 7 bases and J shed 6 bases, with 15 bases lying between them. Germline V gene lookup returns CDR1 MNHEY and CDR2 SVGAGI. CDR3 DNA sequence: TGTGCCAGCACCCGGGGGGGGCGCTCTGAAGCTTTCTTT. It codes for CASTRGGRSEAFF.

This sequence joins TRBV7-6 and TRBJ1-1; no definite D call. Germline CDR1 and CDR2: SGHVS and FNYEAQ. The V end lost 0 bases, the J end lost 1 base, and 6 bases lay between the germline ends. The CDR3 contains 14 residues. The CDR3: CASSLARGNTEAFF. DNA for the CDR3: TGTGCCAGCAGCTTAGCGCGCGGGAACACTGAAGCTTTCTTT. Supplemented by reference TRBV7-6 and TRBJ1-1, the full variable domain reads GAGVSQSPRYKVTKRGQDVALRCDPISGHVSLYWYRQALGQGPEFLTYFNYEAQQDKSGLPNDRFSAERPEGSISTLTIQRTEQRDSAMYRCASSLARGNTEAFFGQGTRLTVV.

This sequence joins TRBV19 and TRBJ2-3; D unresolved. In germline, CDR1 is LNHDA, CDR2 SQIVND (reference sequence). V lost 6 bases to trimming and J lost 5 bases, with 9 bases between them. There are 12 residues in the CDR3. The CDR3 DNA reads as TGTGCCAGTAGGGCGCGGAAAGATACGCAGTATTTT. Its protein is CASRARKDTQYF.

The V gene is TRBV6-5, the J gene TRBJ1-1; 11 positions match TRBD1. The germline CDR1 and CDR2 sequences are MNHEY and SVGAGI. Unmatched junction bases numbered 4, after V lost 5 bases and J lost 5 bases. This CDR3 comprises 14 residues. This chain's CDR3 is CASSQDRGLTEAFF. The CDR3, as DNA: TGTGCCAGCAGTCAGGACAGGGGGCTGACTGAAGCTTTCTTT.

V is TRBV30 and J is TRBJ1-1, with 8 positions matching TRBD1. With 3 bases clipped from V and 2 bases from J, the junction kept 8 bases outside the gene matches. The CDR3 spans 15 residues. Germline V gives CDR1 GTSNPN, CDR2 SVGIG (reference sequence). CDR3 sequence: CAWSPGQGGNTEAFF. The CDR3 nucleotides read TGTGCCTGGAGCCCCGGACAGGGAGGAAACACTGAAGCTTTCTTT.

This sequence joins TRBV28 and TRBJ2-2; tentatively, D is TRBD1 (6 bases). Trimming cost V 2 bases and J 6 bases, with 7 bases left between them. This CDR3 region has 13 residues. Germline V CDR1 and CDR2: MDHEN, SYDVKM. The DNA of the CDR3 is TGTGCCAGCAGTTTAAACAGGGCCGGGGAGCTGTTTTTT. This translates into CASSLNRAGELFF.

The chain links TRBV6-1 to TRBJ1-1; TRBD1 might be the D (5 bases). The V gene lost 5 bases and the J gene lost 1 base, with 11 bases spanning the gap. CDR1 and CDR2 from the germline V gene are MNHNS and SASEGT. The CDR3 has 14 residues. The DNA for the CDR3 is TGTGCCAGCAGTCCCGGGGGGTCGAACACTGAAGCTTTCTTT. It is translated as CASSPGGSNTEAFF.

This chain links TRBV6-5 with TRBJ2-1; 8 positions match TRBD1. This CDR3 comprises 14 residues. After removal of 11 bases from V and 7 bases from J, the junction contained 13 bases not matched to a gene. Germline V gene sequence: CDR1 MNHEY, CDR2 SVGAGI. The CDR3, as DNA: TGTGCCGCAACAAGGACAGGGAGTAAGAATGAGCAGTTCTTC. It is translated as CAATRTGSKNEQFF.

V usage is TRBV5-1 and J usage is TRBJ2-6; 7 positions agree with TRBD2. The CDR3 totals 16 residues. Per the germline V gene, CDR1 is SGHRS and CDR2 is YFSETQ. Trimming took 4 bases from V and 4 from J; bases not matched to a gene: 8. The CDR3 DNA is TGCGCCAGCAGCCGAGGTGCGCGGGAGGGGGCCAACGTCCTGACTTTC. Translated: CASSRGAREGANVLTF.

The genes are TRBV6-1 and TRBJ1-5; D is unresolved. V lost 8 bases and J lost 4, with 9 bases in between. The CDR3 spans 12 residues. The germline gives CDR1 MNHNS, CDR2 SASEGT. CDR3 DNA sequence: TGTGCCAGCCGAGAGGGAAATCAGCCCCAGCATTTT. It yields the protein CASREGNQPQHF.

The V gene is TRBV4-1, the J gene TRBJ1-2, with D maybe TRBD1 (5 bases). The V end lost 0 bases, the J end lost 4 bases, and 15 bases lay between the germline ends. The germline CDR1 and CDR2 sequences are MGHRA and YSYEKL. This CDR3 spans 16 amino acids. CDR3 amino acids: CASSQEVSRGPYGYTF. CDR3 DNA: TGCGCCAGCAGCCAAGAAGTATCGCGGGGACCCTATGGCTACACCTTC.

The genes are TRBV5-4 and TRBJ2-4, with 9 bases identical to TRBD1. Germline V gene lookup returns CDR1 SGHNT and CDR2 YYREEE (reference sequence). V lost 5 bases to trimming and J lost 2 bases; unmatched junction nucleotides: 8. The CDR3 runs to 16 residues. CDR3 bases: TGTGCCAGCAGTTTACCGGGACAGGGCACCAAAAACATTCAGTACTTC. Translating gives CASSLPGQGTKNIQYF.